What follows are 2 T cell receptor beta chains derived from one specimen sequenced in a study of blood T cell repertoires in COVID-19. The repertoire was sequenced with immunoSEQ multiplex PCR; TCRdb's copy has only in-frame clones and lacks some. The sample holds 72,000 or so clones, around 85% seen once. Sequenced input: peripheral blood. The receptors derive from an elderly woman with active or convalescent COVID-19.

The chain employs TRBV7-2 and TRBJ1-2; TRBD1 matches at 7 bases. The CDR3 is made up of 15 amino acids. CDR1 is SGHTA and CDR2 is FQGNSA in the germline V gene. V lost 4 bases, J lost 3 bases, and 8 bases stayed unmatched. In nucleotides, the CDR3 is TGTGCCAGCAGCTCCCACCTCGGGACAGACTATGGCTACACCTTC. Its protein product is CASSSHLGTDYGYTF.

The chain employs TRBV7-9 and TRBJ2-1; 13 positions agree with TRBD2. After removal of 5 bases from V and 4 bases from J, the junction contained 2 bases not matched to a gene. CDR3 size: 15 residues. Germline V gene lookup returns CDR1 SEHNR and CDR2 FQNEAQ (reference sequence). The CDR3 DNA sequence: TGTGCCAGCAGCAGGACTAGCGGGGGATACAATGAGCAGTTCTTC. It translates to CASSRTSGGYNEQFF.